This TCR beta chain was obtained from a study of blood T cell repertoires in COVID-19 (dated by TCRdb to the early 2020s). The study in broad terms: Collaborator samples came from the United States, Italy and Spain and covered acute and convalescent phases of COVID-19. The material from the prospective study consisted of cDNA or gDNA derived from T cells, B-cell-depleted T cells, or PBMCs. Subjects who had been exposed to COVID-19, were actively infected with it, or had recovered from it provided the deeply sampled blood TCRbeta repertoires that made up the dataset. The repertoires were made available in a free public database intended to serve as a resource for research on the immune response to SARS-CoV-2. The samples were drawn from the first 160 participants of the ongoing ImmuneRACE study and from some 1,300 subjects provided by 6 global collaborators. The sample metadata nearly always contained a de-identified subject ID, COVID-19 status, age in years and sex. Where available, HLA class I and class II types were taken from metadata supplied by the sample provider and were not determined by assay-based typing. The full study reports these points: The amount of clinical and demographic metadata varied by source and participant and was provided uncurated.

TCRbeta CDR3 regions were amplified from genomic DNA by means of the immunoSEQ Assay, a bias-controlled multiplex PCR. As for the original processing: Nucleated cell counts per sample were estimated from amplification of reference gene primers within the assay. To quantify the absolute abundance of each unique TCRbeta CDR3 rearrangement, sequence reads were collapsed and filtered. For each sample, productive Simpson clonality was calculated by taking the square root of Simpson's diversity index across productive rearrangements. Here the immuneACCESS table is served through TCRdb, limited to in-frame sequences with V and J called. Missing clones are a known gap in these copies; in checked studies unresolved V genes cover under half, and the rest lacks a known reason. V and J calls and clone size are copied from that table; D and trimming were computed from the DNA. A total of approximately 130,000 clones appear in this sample, over 80% of them only once. Clones ranked in the top ten supply roughly 2.5% of the sample.

From cysteine to phenylalanine, the CDR3 is 15 amino acids long. The read is trimmed to its CDR3 DNA, 45 bases read in frame from base 1. CDR1 SGDLS and CDR2 YYNGEE are derived from the germline V gene. The germline V and J ends show losses of 4 bases and 5 bases respectively, and no gene match explains 8 bases of the junction. With regard to this clone: Its antigen remains undetermined. No qualities accompany the bases; no much larger clone lies one base away.

The collaborating institutions used their own protocols to collect whole blood in K2EDTA tubes. For TCRbeta analysis, collaborator samples were shipped as frozen whole blood, as isolated PBMCs, or as DNA extracted from either sample type. Sequencing was carried out using peripheral blood. This chain is built from TRBV9 and TRBJ2-3, and TRBD2 aligns with 9 junction nucleotides. The TCR comes from a man in his fifties or sixties with active COVID-19. Here is the DNA: TGTGCCAGCAGCTTTGCGGGGGGGCCGGGAGATACGCAGTATTTT. It translates as CASSFAGGPGDTQYF.